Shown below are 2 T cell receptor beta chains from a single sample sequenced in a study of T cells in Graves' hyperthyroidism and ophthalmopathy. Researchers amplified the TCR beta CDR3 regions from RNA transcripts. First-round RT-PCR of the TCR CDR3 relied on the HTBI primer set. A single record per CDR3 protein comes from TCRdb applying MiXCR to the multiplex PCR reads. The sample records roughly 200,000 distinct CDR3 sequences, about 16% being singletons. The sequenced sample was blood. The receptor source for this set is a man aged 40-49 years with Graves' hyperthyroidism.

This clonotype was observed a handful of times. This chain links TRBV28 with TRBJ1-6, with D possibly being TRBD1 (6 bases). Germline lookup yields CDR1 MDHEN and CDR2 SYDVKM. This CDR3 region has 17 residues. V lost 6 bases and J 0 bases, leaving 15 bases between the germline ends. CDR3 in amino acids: CASRTPGATSYNSPLHF. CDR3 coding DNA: TGTGCCAGCAGAACCCCAGGGGCCACCTCCTATAATTCACCCCTCCACTTT.

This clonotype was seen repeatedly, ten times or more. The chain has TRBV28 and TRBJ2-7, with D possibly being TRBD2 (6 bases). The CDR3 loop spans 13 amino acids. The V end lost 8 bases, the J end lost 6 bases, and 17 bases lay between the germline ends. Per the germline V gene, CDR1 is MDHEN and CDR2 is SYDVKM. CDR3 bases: TGTGCCAGCGGACTACAGGTTATACGCGAGCAGTACTTC. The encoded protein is CASGLQVIREQYF.